This T cell receptor beta chain was documented in a study of T cell repertoires in aging, cancer and after chemotherapy. Study information: Pre- and post-chemotherapy samples were paired from chronic lymphocytic leukemia patients treated with fludarabine- or bendamustine-based regimens.

Study-level results: Healthy donors lost TCR diversity with age mainly through richness, cancer patients through richness and evenness. In hematological cancer patients, infiltrated lymphoid organs may have impaired thymic emigration or peripheral T cell expansion.

Multiplex touch-down PCR with TRB-A/B primers amplified rearranged V-D-J TRB sequences. From the multiplex PCR reads, TCRdb called clonotypes with MiXCR, one entry per CDR3 protein. The sample lists several thousand distinct CDR3 sequences, approximately 28% occurring once. The template was genomic DNA from peripheral blood, not RNA. Within the sample, this clonotype is medium-sized. Antigen: not known. V shed 2 bases and J shed 3 bases, with 14 bases lying between them. Germline-derived CDR1 and CDR2 are LNHDA and SQIVND (reference sequence). The CDR3 has 15 amino acids. This chain links TRBV19 with TRBJ2-7; maybe TRBD1 (5 bases). Specimen: blood. The source is a human donor with a blood cancer. In DNA, the CDR3 is TGTGCCAGTAGTATAAAAGGCCAGGGCTTCTACGAGCAGTACTTC. Translation: CASSIKGQGFYEQYF.